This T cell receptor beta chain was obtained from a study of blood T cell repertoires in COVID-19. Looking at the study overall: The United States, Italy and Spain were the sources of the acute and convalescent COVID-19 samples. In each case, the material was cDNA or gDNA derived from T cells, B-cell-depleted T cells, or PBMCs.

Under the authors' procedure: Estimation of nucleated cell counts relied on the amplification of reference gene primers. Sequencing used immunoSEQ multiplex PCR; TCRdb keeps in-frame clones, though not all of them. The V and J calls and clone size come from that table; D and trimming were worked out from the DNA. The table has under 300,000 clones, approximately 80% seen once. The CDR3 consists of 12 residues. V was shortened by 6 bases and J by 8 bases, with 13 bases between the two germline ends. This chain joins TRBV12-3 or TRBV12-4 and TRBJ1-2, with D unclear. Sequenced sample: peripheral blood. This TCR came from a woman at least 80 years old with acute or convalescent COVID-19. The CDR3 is CASSGSKEGYTF. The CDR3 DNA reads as TGTGCCAGCAGCGGGAGTAAAGAAGGCTACACCTTC.